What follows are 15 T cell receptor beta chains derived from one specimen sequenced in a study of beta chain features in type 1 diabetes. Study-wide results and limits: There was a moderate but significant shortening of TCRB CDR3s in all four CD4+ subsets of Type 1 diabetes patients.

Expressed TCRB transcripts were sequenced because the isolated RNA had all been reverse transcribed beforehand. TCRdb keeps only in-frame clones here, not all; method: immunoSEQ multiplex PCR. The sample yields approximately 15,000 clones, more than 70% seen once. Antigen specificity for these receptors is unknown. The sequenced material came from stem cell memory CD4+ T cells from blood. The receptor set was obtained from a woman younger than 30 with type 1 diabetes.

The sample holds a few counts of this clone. This chain's CDR3 is CASSLRGYEQFF. CDR3 nucleotides: TGTGCCAGCAGCTTACGGGGGTATGAGCAGTTCTTC. The rearrangement uses TRBV11-1 and TRBJ2-1; possible D gene TRBD2, 6 bases. This CDR3 spans 12 amino acids. V gave up 2 bases and J gave up 8 bases, with 7 bases separating them. CDR1 and CDR2 (germline): SGHAT, FQDESV (reference sequence).

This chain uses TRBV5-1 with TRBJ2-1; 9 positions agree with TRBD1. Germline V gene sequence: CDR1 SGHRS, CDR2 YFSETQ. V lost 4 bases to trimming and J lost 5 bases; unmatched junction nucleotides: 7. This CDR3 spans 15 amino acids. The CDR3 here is CASSQTGQGHNEQFF. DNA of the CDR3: TGCGCCAGCAGCCAAACGGGACAGGGCCACAATGAGCAGTTCTTC.

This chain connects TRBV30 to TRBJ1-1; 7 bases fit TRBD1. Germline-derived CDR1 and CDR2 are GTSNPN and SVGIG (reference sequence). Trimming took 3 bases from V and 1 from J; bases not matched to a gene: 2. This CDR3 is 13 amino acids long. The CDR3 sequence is CAWRGQPNTEAFF. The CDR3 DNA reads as TGTGCCTGGAGGGGACAGCCGAACACTGAAGCTTTCTTT.

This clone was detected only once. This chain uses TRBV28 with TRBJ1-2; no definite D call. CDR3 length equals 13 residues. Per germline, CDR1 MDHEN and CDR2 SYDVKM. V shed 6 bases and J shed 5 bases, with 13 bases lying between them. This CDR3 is CASRTGRLYGYTF. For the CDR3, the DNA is TGTGCCAGCAGAACCGGGAGACTGTATGGCTACACCTTC.

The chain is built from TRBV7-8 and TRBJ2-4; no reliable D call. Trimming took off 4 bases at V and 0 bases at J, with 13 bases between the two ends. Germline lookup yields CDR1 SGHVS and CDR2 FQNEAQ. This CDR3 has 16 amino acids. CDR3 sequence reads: CASSSTRRLAKNIQYF. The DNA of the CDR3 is TGTGCCAGCAGCTCTACTCGACGACTAGCCAAAAACATTCAGTACTTC.

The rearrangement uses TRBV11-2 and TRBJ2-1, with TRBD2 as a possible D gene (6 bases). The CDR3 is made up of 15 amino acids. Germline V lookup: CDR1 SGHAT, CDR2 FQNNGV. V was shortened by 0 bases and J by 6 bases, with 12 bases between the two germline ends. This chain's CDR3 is CASSLEGLWINEQFF. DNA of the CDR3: TGTGCCAGCAGCTTAGAAGGACTATGGATCAATGAGCAGTTCTTC.

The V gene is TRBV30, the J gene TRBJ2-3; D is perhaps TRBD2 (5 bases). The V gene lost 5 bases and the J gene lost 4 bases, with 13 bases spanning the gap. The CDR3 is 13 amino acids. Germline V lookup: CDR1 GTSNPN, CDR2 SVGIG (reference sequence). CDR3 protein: CAWGGLSADTQYF. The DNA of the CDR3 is TGTGCCTGGGGAGGACTGAGCGCAGATACGCAGTATTTT.

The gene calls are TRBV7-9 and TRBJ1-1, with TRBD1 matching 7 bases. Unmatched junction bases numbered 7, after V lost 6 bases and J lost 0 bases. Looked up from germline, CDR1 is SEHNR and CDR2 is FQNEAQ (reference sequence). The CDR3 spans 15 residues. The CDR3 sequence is CASRGTVFMNTEAFF. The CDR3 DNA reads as TGTGCCAGCAGGGGGACAGTGTTCATGAACACTGAAGCTTTCTTT. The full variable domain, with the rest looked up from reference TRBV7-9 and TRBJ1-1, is DTGVSQNPRHKITKRGQNVTFRCDPISEHNRLYWYRQTLGQGPEFLTYFQNEAQLEKSRLLSDRFSAERPKGSFSTLEIQRTEQGDSAMYLCASRGTVFMNTEAFFGQGTRLTVV.

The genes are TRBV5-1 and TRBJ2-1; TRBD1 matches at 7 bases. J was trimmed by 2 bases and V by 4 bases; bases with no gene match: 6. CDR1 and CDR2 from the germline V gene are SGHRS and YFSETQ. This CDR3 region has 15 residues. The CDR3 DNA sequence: TGCGCCAGCAGCCGTCAAGGGGGCCCCTACAATGAGCAGTTCTTC. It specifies CASSRQGGPYNEQFF.

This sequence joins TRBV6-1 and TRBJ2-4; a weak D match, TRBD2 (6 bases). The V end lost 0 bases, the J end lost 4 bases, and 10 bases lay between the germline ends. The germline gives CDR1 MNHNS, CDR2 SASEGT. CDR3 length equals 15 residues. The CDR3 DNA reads TGTGCCAGCAGTGAAGCGCGGGGCCAGAAAAACATTCAGTACTTC. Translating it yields CASSEARGQKNIQYF.

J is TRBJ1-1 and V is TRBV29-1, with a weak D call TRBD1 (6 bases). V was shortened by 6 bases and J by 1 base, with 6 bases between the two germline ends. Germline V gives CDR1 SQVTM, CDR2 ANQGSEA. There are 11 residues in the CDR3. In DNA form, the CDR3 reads TGCAGCGTGGACAGGAACACTGAAGCTTTCTTT. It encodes CSVDRNTEAFF.

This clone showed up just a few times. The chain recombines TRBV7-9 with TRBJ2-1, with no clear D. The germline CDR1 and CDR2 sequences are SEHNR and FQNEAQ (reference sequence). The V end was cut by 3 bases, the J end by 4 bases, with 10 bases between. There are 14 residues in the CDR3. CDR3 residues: CASSLSRIYNEQFF. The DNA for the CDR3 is TGTGCCAGCAGCTTGAGTCGTATATACAATGAGCAGTTCTTC.

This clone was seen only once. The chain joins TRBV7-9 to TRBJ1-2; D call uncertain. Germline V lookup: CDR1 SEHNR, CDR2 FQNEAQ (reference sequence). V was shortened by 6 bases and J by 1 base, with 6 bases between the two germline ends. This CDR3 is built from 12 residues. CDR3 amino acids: CASREDNYGYTF. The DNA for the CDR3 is TGTGCCAGCAGGGAGGATAACTATGGCTACACCTTC.

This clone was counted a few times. CDR3 DNA sequence: TGTGCCAGCAGTTTGAGGAATGAGCAGTTCTTC. Translation: CASSLRNEQFF. The J gene is TRBJ2-1, the V gene TRBV28; no clear D gene. Trimming removed 3 bases at V and 7 bases at J, with 4 bases between. The CDR3 spans 11 residues. CDR1 is MDHEN, CDR2 SYDVKM, per germline.

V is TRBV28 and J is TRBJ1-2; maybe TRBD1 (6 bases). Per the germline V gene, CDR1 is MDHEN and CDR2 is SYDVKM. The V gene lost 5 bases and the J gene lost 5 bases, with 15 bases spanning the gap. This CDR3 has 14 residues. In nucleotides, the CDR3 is TGTGCCAGCAGTAGGTCGGGGACACCATATGGCTACACCTTC. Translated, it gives CASSRSGTPYGYTF.